The present entry profiles one T cell receptor beta chain with its context. The Seattle site enrolled patients during active infection and followed them longitudinally. This entry is derived from a study of blood T cell repertoires in COVID-19. Overall study: PBMCs, B-cell-depleted T cells, or T cells were the source of the cDNA or gDNA that made up the material.

The CDR3 covers 13 residues. V was shortened by 6 bases and J by 4 bases, with 10 bases between the two germline ends. In the original processing: Reference gene primer amplification gave estimated nucleated cell counts. Clones were sequenced by immunoSEQ multiplex PCR, and TCRdb holds only the in-frame ones, with some missing. V and J calls plus clone size are reproduced from that table; the DNA served to infer D and trimming. The table records about 170,000 clones, around 81% of them present only once. The sequence derives from a woman over 75 with COVID-19, enrolled during active disease. Sequenced input: peripheral blood. The chain uses TRBV12-3 or TRBV12-4 and TRBJ1-3; no definite D call. CDR3 protein: CASRVGLGNTIYF. Here the CDR3 DNA reads TGTGCCAGCAGGGTCGGGTTAGGAAACACCATATATTTT.